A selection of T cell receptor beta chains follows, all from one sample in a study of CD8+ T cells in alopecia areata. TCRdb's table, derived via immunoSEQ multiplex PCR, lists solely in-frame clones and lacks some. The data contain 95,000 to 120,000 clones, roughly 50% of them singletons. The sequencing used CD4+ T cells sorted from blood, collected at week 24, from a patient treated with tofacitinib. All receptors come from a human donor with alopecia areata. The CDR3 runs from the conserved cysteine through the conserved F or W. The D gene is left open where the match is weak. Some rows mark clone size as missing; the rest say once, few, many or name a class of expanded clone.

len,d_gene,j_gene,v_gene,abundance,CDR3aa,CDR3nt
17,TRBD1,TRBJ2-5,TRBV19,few,CASSIFFGTAVPATQYF,TGTGCCAGTAGTATTTTTTTTGGGACAGCCGTACCGGCGACCCAGTACTTC
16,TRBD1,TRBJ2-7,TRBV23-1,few,CASSRKPGQGAKEQYF,TGCGCCAGCAGCCGAAAACCGGGACAGGGGGCAAAAGAGCAGTACTTC
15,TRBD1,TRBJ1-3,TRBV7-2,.,CASSNTRGGGNTIYF,TGTGCCAGCAGCAATACCAGGGGGGGTGGAAACACCATATATTTT
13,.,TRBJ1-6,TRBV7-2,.,CASSSHPVSPLHF,TGTGCCAGCAGCTCACACCCGGTTTCACCCCTCCACTTT
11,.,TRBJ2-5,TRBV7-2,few,CASSPGETQYF,TGTGCCAGCAGCCCGGGGGAGACCCAGTACTTC
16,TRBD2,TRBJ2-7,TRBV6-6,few,CASSYSLAGGQDEQYF,TGTGCCAGCAGTTACTCGCTAGCGGGGGGTCAGGACGAGCAGTACTTC
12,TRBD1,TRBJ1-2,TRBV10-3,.,CAISDRDGGYTF,TGTGCCATCTCCGACAGGGACGGGGGCTACACCTTC
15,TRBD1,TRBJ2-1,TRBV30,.,CAWSALDRDTYEQFF,TGTGCCTGGAGTGCGCTGGACAGGGATACCTATGAGCAGTTCTTC
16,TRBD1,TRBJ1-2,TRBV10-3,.,CAISEFPSGQRYGYTF,TGTGCCATCAGTGAGTTTCCGTCGGGACAGCGCTATGGCTACACCTTC
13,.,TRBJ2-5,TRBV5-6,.,CASSPYFQETQYF,TGTGCCAGCAGCCCGTACTTTCAAGAGACCCAGTACTTC
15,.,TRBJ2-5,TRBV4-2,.,CASSSSQGPQETQYF,TGTGCCAGCAGCTCAAGCCAAGGGCCACAAGAGACCCAGTACTTC
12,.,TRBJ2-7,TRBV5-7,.,CASSLETYEQYF,TGTGCCAGCAGCTTGGAGACCTACGAGCAGTACTTC
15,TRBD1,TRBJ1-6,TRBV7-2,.,CASSLGDRAQRPLHF,TGTGCCAGCAGCTTAGGTGACAGGGCCCAAAGGCCCCTCCACTTT
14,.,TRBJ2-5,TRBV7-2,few,CASSLELLQETQYF,TGTGCCAGCAGCTTAGAACTGCTCCAAGAGACCCAGTACTTC
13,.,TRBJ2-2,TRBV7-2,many,CASNRVNTGELFF,TGTGCCAGCAACAGAGTGAACACCGGGGAGCTGTTTTTT
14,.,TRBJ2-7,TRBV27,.,CASSFHKRTYEQYF,TGTGCCAGCAGTTTCCATAAACGAACCTACGAGCAGTACTTC
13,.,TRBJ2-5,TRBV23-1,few,CASRSQVQETQYF,TGCGCCAGCAGGTCACAGGTCCAAGAGACCCAGTACTTC
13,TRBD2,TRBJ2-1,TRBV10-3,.,CAINGRNGDEQFF,TGTGCCATCAACGGGAGGAATGGGGATGAGCAGTTCTTC
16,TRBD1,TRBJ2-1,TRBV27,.,CASRDTPGTGSHEQFF,TGTGCCAGCAGAGACACCCCCGGGACAGGGTCCCATGAGCAGTTCTTC
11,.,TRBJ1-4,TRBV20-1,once,CSARRNEKLFF,TGCAGTGCTAGAAGAAATGAAAAACTGTTTTTT
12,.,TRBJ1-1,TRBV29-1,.,CSVALANTEAFF,TGCAGCGTTGCTTTAGCGAACACTGAAGCTTTCTTT
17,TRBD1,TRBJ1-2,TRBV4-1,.,CASSQGLTGGAGYGYTF,TGCGCCAGCAGCCAAGGCCTTACAGGGGGCGCCGGCTATGGCTACACCTTC
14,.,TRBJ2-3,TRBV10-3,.,CAISALGSTDTQYF,TGTGCCATCAGTGCTCTAGGGAGCACAGATACGCAGTATTTT
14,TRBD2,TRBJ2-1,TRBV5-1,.,CASSPSGGANEQFF,TGCGCCAGCAGCCCTAGCGGGGGGGCGAATGAGCAGTTCTTC
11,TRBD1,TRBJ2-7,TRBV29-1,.,CSVEDRGSLYF,TGCAGCGTTGAGGACAGGGGATCTCTGTACTTC
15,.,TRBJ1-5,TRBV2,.,CASSEEGTGHQPQHF,TGTGCCAGCAGTGAAGAAGGGACGGGGCACCAGCCCCAGCATTTT
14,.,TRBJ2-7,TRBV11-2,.,CASSFRVSSYEQYF,TGTGCCAGCAGCTTCAGGGTAAGCTCCTACGAGCAGTACTTC
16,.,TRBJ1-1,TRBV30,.,CAYKEEWPDRSTEAFF,TGTGCCTACAAAGAGGAATGGCCCGACAGGTCCACTGAAGCTTTCTTT
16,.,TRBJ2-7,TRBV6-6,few,CASSYSHPRWSYEQYF,TGTGCCAGCAGTTACTCGCACCCACGGTGGTCCTACGAGCAGTACTTC
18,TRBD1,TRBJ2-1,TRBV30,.,CAWSTGQGAPPRYNEQFF,TGTGCCTGGAGTACGGGACAGGGGGCCCCACCCCGTTACAATGAGCAGTTCTTC
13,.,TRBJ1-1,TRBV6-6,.,CASTPGFGREAFF,TGTGCCAGCACCCCAGGGTTCGGTCGAGAAGCTTTCTTT
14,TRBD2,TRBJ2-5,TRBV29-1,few,CSVRVQAGGETQYF,TGCAGCGTTCGGGTCCAAGCGGGGGGAGAGACCCAGTACTTC
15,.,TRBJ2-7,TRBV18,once,CASSPTDSRGHEQYF,TGTGCCAGCTCACCGACAGATTCCAGGGGCCACGAGCAGTACTTC
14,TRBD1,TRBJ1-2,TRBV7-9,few,CASSLTGEHYGYTF,TGTGCCAGCAGCTTGACAGGGGAACACTATGGCTACACCTTC
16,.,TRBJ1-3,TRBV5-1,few,CASSTTGTISGNTIYF,TGCGCCAGCAGTACGACCGGCACCATCTCTGGAAACACCATATATTTT
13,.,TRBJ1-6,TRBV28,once,CGSEGTHGSPLHF,TGTGGGTCCGAAGGGACACATGGTTCACCCCTCCACTTT
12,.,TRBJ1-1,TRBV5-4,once,CASSFQNTEAFF,TGTGCCAGCAGCTTCCAAAACACTGAAGCTTTCTTT
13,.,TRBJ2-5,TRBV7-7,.,CASSSERGETQYF,TGTGCTAGCAGCTCCGAGAGGGGAGAGACCCAGTACTTC
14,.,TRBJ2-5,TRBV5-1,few,CASTTGGLEETQYF,TGCGCCAGCACCACCGGGGGTCTAGAGGAGACCCAGTACTTC
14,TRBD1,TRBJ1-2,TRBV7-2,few,CATEAGGGSSGYTF,TGTGCCACCGAGGCAGGGGGAGGTTCGAGTGGCTACACCTTC
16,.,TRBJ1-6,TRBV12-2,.,CASRLEAGLWGSPLHF,TGTGCAAGTCGCTTAGAGGCAGGGTTATGGGGATCACCCCTCCACTTT
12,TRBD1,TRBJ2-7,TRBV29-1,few,CSAGQGTYEQYF,TGCAGCGCGGGACAGGGGACCTACGAGCAGTACTTC
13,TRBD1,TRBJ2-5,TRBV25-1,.,CASSETGVETQYF,TGTGCCAGCAGTGAGACAGGGGTGGAGACCCAGTACTTC
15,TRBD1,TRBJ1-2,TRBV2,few,CASTRDRGPLDGYTF,TGTGCCAGCACCCGAGACAGGGGTCCTCTCGATGGCTACACCTTC
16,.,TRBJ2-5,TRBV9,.,CASSVASRGAQETQYF,TGTGCCAGCAGCGTAGCCTCGCGGGGCGCCCAAGAGACCCAGTACTTC
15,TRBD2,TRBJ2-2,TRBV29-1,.,CSVGTRGVNTGELFF,TGCAGCGTTGGAACCCGGGGGGTCAACACCGGGGAGCTGTTTTTT
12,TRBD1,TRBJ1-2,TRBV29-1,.,CSAEGAGYGYTF,TGCAGCGCCGAGGGGGCCGGCTATGGCTACACCTTC
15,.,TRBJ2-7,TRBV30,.,CAWSPPGQVSAVKYF,TGTGCCTGGAGTCCTCCTGGCCAGGTCTCGGCTGTTAAGTACTTC
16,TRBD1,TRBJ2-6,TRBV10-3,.,CAISKSGGSGANVLTF,TGTGCCATCAGTAAGTCAGGGGGCTCTGGGGCCAACGTCCTGACTTTC
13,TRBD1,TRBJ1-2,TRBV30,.,CAWSRTGGYGYTF,TGTGCCTGGAGCCGGACAGGGGGCTATGGCTACACCTTC
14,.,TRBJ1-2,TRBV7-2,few,CASSLARTDYGYTF,TGTGCCAGCAGCTTAGCTCGGACAGACTATGGCTACACCTTC
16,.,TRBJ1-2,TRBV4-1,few,CASSQPFGQTNYGYTF,TGCGCCAGCAGCCAACCCTTCGGACAGACTAACTATGGCTACACCTTC
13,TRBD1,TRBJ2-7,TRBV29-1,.,CSVSRGQPYEQYF,TGCAGCGTTTCCCGGGGACAGCCCTACGAGCAGTACTTC
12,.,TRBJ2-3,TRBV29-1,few,CSVDPSTDTQYF,TGCAGCGTTGACCCTAGCACAGATACGCAGTATTTT